This paragraph covers one TCR beta chain sequence. The sample belongs to a study of cytomegalovirus exposure and HLA in healthy donors. Looking at the study overall: Among roughly 180 million T cells, an earlier analysis found 117 million unique TCR beta sequences.

Primers included in the PCR were 60 Vbeta and 13 Jbeta primers. TCRdb's table, derived via immunoSEQ multiplex PCR, lists solely in-frame clones and lacks some. The data show 170,000 or so clones, 60% to 85% seen once. The germline V and J ends were trimmed by 6 bases and 0 bases, with 12 bases remaining between them. Per germline, CDR1 MNHNY and CDR2 SVGAGI (reference sequence). This CDR3 is 15 amino acids long. The sequencing sample was made of PBMCs. This chain links TRBV6-6 with TRBJ1-5; D might be TRBD1 (5 bases). The sequence derives from a male donor in good health and CMV-seronegative. The CDR3 sequence: CASSPDSASNQPQHF. CDR3 coding DNA: TGTGCCAGCAGCCCCGACAGTGCTAGCAATCAGCCCCAGCATTTT.